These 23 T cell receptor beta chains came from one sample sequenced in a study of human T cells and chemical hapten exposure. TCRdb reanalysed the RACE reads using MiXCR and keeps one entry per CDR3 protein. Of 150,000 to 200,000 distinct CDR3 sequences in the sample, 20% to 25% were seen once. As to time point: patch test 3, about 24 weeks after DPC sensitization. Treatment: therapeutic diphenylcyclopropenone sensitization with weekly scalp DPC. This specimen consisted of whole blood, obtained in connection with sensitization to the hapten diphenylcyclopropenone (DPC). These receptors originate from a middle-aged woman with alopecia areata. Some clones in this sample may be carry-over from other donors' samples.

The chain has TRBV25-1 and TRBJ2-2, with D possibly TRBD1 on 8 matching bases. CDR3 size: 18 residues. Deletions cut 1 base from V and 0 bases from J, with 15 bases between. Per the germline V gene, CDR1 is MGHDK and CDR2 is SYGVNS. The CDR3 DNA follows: TGTGCCAGCAGTGAATTCTCGGGGGGACAGGCGAACACCGGGGAGCTGTTTTTT. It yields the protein CASSEFSGGQANTGELFF.

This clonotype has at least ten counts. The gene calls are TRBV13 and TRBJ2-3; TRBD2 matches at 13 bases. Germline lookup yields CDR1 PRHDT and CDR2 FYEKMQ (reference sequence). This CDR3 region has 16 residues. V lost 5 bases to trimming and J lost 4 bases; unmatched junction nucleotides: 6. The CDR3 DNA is TGTGCCAGCAGCCCCCGGACTAGCGGGAGTTCAGATACGCAGTATTTT. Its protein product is CASSPRTSGSSDTQYF.

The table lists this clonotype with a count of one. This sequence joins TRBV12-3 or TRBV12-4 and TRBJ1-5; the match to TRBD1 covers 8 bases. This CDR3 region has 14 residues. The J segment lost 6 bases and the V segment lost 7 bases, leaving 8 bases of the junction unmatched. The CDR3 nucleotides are TGTGCCAGCACGAACAGGGGGGCGGCTCAGCCCCAGCATTTT. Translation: CASTNRGAAQPQHF.

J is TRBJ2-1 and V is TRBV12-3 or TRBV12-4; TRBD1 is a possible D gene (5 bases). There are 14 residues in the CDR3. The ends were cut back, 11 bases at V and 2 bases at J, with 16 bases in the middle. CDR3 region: CASSGRAPYNEQFF. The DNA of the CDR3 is TGTGCCTCGTCGGGCAGGGCCCCCTACAATGAGCAGTTCTTC.

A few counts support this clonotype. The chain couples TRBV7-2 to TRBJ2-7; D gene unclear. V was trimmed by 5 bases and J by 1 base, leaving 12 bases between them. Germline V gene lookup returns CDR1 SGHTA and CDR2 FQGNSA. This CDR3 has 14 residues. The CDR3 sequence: CASSPRVISYEQYF. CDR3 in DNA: TGTGCCAGCAGCCCCCGAGTGATATCCTACGAGCAGTACTTC.

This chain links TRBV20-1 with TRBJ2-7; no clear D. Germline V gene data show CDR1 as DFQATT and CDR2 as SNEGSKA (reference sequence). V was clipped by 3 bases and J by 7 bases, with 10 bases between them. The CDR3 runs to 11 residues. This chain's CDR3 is CSARWDGEQYF. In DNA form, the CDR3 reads TGCAGTGCTAGGTGGGATGGAGAGCAGTACTTC.

DNA for the CDR3: TGTGCCAGCAGTCTATTTAGGGACAGGGGTAGAGAGACCCAGTACTTC. Its protein is CASSLFRDRGRETQYF. The rearrangement joins TRBV28 to TRBJ2-5, with 10 bases lining up with TRBD1. CDR3 length equals 16 residues. CDR1 is MDHEN, CDR2 SYDVKM, per germline. Trimming removed 5 bases from V and 4 bases from J; junction bases left unmatched: 10.

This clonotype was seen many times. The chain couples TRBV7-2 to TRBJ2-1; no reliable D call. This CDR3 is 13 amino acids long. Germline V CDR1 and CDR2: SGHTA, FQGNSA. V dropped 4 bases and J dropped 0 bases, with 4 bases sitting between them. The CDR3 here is CASSSTSYNEQFF. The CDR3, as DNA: TGTGCCAGCAGCTCCACCTCCTACAATGAGCAGTTCTTC.

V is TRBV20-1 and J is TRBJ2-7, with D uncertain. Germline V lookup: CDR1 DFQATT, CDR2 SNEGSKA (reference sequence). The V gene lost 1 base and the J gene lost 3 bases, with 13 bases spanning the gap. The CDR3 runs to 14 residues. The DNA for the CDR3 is TGCAGTGCTAGAGCCACCTCAAGGATCTACGAGCAGTACTTC. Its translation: CSARATSRIYEQYF.

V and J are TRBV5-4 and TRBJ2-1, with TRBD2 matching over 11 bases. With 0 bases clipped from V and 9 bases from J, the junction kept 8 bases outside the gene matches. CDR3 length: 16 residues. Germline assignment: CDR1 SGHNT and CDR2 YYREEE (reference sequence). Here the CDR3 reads CASSLVLAGGFGEQFF. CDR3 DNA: TGTGCCAGCAGCTTGGTTCTAGCGGGAGGCTTCGGTGAGCAGTTCTTC.

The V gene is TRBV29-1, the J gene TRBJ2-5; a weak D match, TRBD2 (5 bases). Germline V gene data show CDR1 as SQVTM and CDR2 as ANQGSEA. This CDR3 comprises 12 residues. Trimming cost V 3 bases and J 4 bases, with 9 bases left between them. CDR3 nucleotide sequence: TGCAGCGTTGATGCTGCGGGAGAGACCCAGTACTTC. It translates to CSVDAAGETQYF.

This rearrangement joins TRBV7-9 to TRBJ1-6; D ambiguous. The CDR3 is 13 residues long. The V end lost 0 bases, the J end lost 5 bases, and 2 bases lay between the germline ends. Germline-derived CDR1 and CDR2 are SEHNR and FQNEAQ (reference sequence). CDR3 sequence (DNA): TGTGCCAGCAGCTTAGCCAATAATTCACCCCTCCACTTT. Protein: CASSLANNSPLHF.

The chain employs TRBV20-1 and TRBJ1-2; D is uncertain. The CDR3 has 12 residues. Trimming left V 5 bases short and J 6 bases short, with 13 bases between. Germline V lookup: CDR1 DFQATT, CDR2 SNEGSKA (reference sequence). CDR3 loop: CSAVNPRDGYTF. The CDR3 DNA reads TGCAGTGCTGTTAATCCCAGAGATGGCTACACCTTC.

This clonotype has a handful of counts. The CDR3 protein is CASSDRADGYTF. The CDR3 DNA reads TGTGCCAGCAGTGACAGGGCCGATGGCTACACCTTC. The chain uses TRBV7-8 and TRBJ1-2, with 7 bases matching TRBD1. The V and J ends lost 6 bases and 6 bases, in that order; junction bases with no gene match: 4. Per the germline V gene, CDR1 is SGHVS and CDR2 is FQNEAQ. This CDR3 is built from 12 residues.

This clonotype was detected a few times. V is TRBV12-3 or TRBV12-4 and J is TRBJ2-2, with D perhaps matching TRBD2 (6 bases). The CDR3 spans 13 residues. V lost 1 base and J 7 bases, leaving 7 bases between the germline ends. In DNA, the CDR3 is TGTGCCAGCAGTTTAGTGGAGGGCGGGGAGCTGTTTTTT. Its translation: CASSLVEGGELFF.

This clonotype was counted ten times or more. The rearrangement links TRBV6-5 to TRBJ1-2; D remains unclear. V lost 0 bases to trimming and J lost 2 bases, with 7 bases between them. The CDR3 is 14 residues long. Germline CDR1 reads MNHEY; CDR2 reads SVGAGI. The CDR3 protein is CASSYSGSNYGYTF. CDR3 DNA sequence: TGTGCCAGCAGTTACTCTGGGTCCAACTATGGCTACACCTTC.

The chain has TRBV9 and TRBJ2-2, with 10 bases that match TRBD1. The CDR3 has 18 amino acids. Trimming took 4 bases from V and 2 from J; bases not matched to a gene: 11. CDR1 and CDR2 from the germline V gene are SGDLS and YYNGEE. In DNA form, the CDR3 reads TGTGCCAGCAGCATAGACAGGGGGCAGGGATATAACACCGGGGAGCTGTTTTTT. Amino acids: CASSIDRGQGYNTGELFF.

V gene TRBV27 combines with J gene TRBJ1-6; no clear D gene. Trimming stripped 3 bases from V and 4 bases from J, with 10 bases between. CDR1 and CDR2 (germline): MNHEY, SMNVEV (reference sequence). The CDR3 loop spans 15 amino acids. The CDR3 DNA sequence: TGTGCCAGCAGTTTGATTCCCCGATATAATTCACCCCTCCACTTT. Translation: CASSLIPRYNSPLHF.

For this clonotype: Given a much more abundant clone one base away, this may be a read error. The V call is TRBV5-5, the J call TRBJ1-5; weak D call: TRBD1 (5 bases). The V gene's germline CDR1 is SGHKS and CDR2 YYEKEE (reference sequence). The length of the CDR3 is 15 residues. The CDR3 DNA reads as TGTGCCAGCAGCTGGGACCTGTTTAGCAATCGGCCCCAGCATTTT. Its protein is CASSWDLFSNRPQHF. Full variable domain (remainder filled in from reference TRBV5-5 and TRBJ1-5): DAGVTQSPTHLIKTRGQQVTLRCSPISGHKSVSWYQQVLGQGPQFIFQYYEKEERGRGNFPDRFSARQFPNYSSELNVNALLLGDSALYLCASSWDLFSNRPQHFGDGTRLSIL.

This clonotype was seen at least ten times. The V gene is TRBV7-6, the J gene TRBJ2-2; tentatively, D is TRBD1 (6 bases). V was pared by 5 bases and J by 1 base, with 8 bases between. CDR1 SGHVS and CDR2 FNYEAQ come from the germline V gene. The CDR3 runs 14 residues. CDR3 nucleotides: TGTGCCAGCAGCCGGGGACAGAACACCGGGGAGCTGTTTTTT. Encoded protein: CASSRGQNTGELFF.

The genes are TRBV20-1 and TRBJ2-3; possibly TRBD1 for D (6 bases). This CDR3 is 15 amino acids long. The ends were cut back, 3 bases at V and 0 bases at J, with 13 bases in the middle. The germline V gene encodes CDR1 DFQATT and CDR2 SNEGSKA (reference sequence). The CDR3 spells CSARPRQESTDTQYF. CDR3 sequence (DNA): TGCAGTGCTAGGCCTAGACAGGAGAGCACAGATACGCAGTATTTT.

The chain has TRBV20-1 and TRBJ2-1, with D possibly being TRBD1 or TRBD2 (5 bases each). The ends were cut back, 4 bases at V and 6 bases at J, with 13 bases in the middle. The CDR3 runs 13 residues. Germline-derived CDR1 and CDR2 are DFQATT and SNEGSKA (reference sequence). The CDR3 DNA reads TGCAGTGCTACTCAGGGTGGAGGCAATGAGCAGTTCTTC. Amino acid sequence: CSATQGGGNEQFF.

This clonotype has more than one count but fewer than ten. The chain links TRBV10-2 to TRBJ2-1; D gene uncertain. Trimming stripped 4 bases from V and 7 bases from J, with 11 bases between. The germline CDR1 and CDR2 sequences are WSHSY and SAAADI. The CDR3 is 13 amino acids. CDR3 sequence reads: CASSVSPMNEQFF. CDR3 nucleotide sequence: TGCGCCAGCAGTGTCAGTCCCATGAATGAGCAGTTCTTC.